This is a list of T cell receptor beta chains from one sample in a study of blood T cell repertoires in COVID-19. Method: immunoSEQ multiplex PCR; TCRdb's copy keeps in-frame clones and lacks some. The sample includes about 270,000 clones, about nine tenths of them seen just once. The sequencing sample was made of PBMCs or T cells enriched from blood (not recorded which). The receptors were sampled from a woman aged 40 to 50 with acute COVID-19. Both conserved end residues are part of each CDR3. The D gene is left open where the match is weak. Rows may omit the clone size; those that give it use once, few, many or a size class.

TRBV2	.	16	TRBJ1-5	TRBD1	CASSGDRGYSNQPQHF	TGTGCCAGCAGTGGGGACAGGGGCTATAGCAATCAGCCCCAGCATTTT
TRBV6-5	.	15	TRBJ1-1	.	CASSYSSAVNTEAFF	TGTGCCAGCAGTTACTCTTCCGCGGTGAACACTGAAGCTTTCTTT
TRBV28	.	14	TRBJ2-2	TRBD2	CASMGGGRTGELFF	TGTGCCAGCATGGGGGGAGGGAGAACCGGGGAGCTGTTTTTT
TRBV2	.	15	TRBJ1-1	TRBD1	CASSELGQGGTEAFF	TGTGCCAGCAGTGAACTGGGACAGGGTGGAACTGAAGCTTTCTTT
TRBV11-2	.	14	TRBJ2-5	.	CASSLGLPQETQYF	TGTGCCAGCAGCCTGGGACTTCCACAAGAGACCCAGTACTTC
TRBV4-3	.	15	TRBJ2-1	TRBD2	CASSPGAGGKNEQFF	TGCGCCAGCAGCCCCGGAGCGGGAGGGAAGAATGAGCAGTTCTTC
TRBV27	.	17	TRBJ2-3	TRBD2	CASNKAGGGYLTDTQYF	TGTGCCAGCAACAAGGCGGGAGGCGGCTACCTCACAGATACGCAGTATTTT
TRBV3-1/TRBV3-2	.	16	TRBJ2-1	TRBD2	CASSQKRGGLGNEQFF	TGTGCCAGCAGCCAAAAACGGGGGGGCCTAGGCAATGAGCAGTTCTTC
TRBV5-6	.	14	TRBJ2-7	.	CASSTEGVSNEQYF	TGTGCCAGCAGCACCGAAGGAGTCAGCAATGAGCAGTACTTC
TRBV24-1	few	13	TRBJ1-1	.	CATRLTGNTEAFF	TGTGCCACCAGACTGACAGGGAACACTGAAGCTTTCTTT
TRBV28	once	13	TRBJ1-2	.	CASTRRGGLGYTF	TGTGCCAGCACCAGACGGGGAGGGTTAGGCTACACCTTC
TRBV2	.	12	TRBJ2-1	.	CASSLTSYEQFF	TGTGCCAGCAGCCTAACTAGCTATGAGCAGTTCTTC
TRBV7-2	.	15	TRBJ2-5	.	CASSLSRQSQETQYF	TGTGCCAGCAGCTTATCTCGACAGAGCCAAGAGACCCAGTACTTC
TRBV18	.	14	TRBJ1-2	TRBD1	CASSPRQGDGGYTF	TGTGCCAGCTCACCAAGACAGGGGGACGGAGGCTACACCTTC
TRBV5-1	.	15	TRBJ1-2	TRBD1	CASSHGQAHNYGYTF	TGCGCCAGCAGCCACGGACAGGCCCATAACTATGGCTACACCTTC
TRBV3-1/TRBV3-2	.	16	TRBJ2-1	TRBD1	CASSQDPDRPYNEQFF	TGTGCCAGCAGCCAAGATCCGGACAGGCCGTACAATGAGCAGTTCTTC
TRBV15	.	14	TRBJ2-1	.	CATGRTGELSEQFF	TGTGCCACCGGCCGAACGGGAGAACTAAGTGAGCAGTTCTTC
TRBV12-3/TRBV12-4	.	10	TRBJ1-4	.	CASRGVKLFF	TGTGCCAGCAGGGGAGTAAAACTGTTTTTT
TRBV27	once	17	TRBJ2-1	TRBD2	CASSPGLAGVKDNEQFF	TGTGCCAGCAGTCCGGGACTAGCGGGAGTAAAGGACAATGAGCAGTTCTTC
TRBV19	.	15	TRBJ1-2	TRBD1	CATSTRDRGKYGYTF	TGTGCGACCTCTACCCGGGACAGGGGGAAGTATGGCTACACCTTC
TRBV11-3	.	15	TRBJ2-3	TRBD2	CASSREGLDTDTQYF	TGTGCCAGCAGCCGTGAGGGACTAGACACAGATACGCAGTATTTT